This note documents a single T cell receptor (beta chain) sequence. These data come from a study of T cell responses to AZD1222 COVID-19 vaccine. Only in-frame clones appear in the TCRdb table, and some are missing; sequencing was by immunoSEQ multiplex PCR. The table shows tens of thousands of clones, with 80% to 90% occurring only once. The V gene lost 4 bases and the J gene lost 1 base, with 17 bases spanning the gap. Germline V gene lookup returns CDR1 SGHNT and CDR2 YENEEA. The CDR3 is made up of 17 amino acids. This clonotype was obtained from an adult in good health. This sequence joins TRBV11-3 and TRBJ2-1; possible D gene TRBD2, 6 bases. The starting material was peripheral blood, obtained on day 0 of AZD1222 vaccination. CDR3 sequence (DNA): TGTGCCAGCAGCTCATGGAGCGGGTTCCATTCCTACAATGAGCAGTTCTTC. It translates to CASSSWSGFHSYNEQFF.